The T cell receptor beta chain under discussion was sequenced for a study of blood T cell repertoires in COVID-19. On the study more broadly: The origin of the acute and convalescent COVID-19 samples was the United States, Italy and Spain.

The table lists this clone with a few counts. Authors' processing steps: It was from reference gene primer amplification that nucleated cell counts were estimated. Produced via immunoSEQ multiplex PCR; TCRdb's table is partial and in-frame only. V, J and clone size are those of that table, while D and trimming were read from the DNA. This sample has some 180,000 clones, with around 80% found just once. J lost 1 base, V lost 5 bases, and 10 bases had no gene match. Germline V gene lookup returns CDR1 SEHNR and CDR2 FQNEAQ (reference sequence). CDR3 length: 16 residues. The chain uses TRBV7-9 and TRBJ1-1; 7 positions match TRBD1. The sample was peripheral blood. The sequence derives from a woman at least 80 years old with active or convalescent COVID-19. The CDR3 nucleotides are TGTGCCAGCAGCCCTTTGGACAGGACTTGGAACACTGAAGCTTTCTTT. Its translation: CASSPLDRTWNTEAFF.